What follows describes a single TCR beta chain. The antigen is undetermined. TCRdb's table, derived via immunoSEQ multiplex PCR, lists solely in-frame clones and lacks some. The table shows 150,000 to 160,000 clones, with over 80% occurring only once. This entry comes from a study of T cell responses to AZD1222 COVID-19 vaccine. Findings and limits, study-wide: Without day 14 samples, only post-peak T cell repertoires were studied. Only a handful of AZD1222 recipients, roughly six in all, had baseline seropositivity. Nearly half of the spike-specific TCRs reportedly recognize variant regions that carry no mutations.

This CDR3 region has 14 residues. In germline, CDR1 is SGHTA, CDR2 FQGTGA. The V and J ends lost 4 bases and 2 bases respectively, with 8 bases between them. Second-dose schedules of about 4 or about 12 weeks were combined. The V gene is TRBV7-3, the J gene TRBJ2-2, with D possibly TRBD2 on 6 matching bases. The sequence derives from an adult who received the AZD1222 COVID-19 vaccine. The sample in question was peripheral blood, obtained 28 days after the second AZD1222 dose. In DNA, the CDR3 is TGTGCCAGCAGCTCGGGACTCAACACCGGGGAGCTGTTTTTT. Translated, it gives CASSSGLNTGELFF.